These 2 T cell receptor beta chains share one sample of origin, sequenced in a study of cytomegalovirus exposure and HLA in healthy donors. 13 Jbeta primers and 60 Vbeta primers were used for the PCR. Sequencing used immunoSEQ multiplex PCR; TCRdb keeps in-frame clones, though not all of them. The sample has some 74,000 clones; 66% are singletons. Input material: PBMCs. Every receptor here comes from a man aged 40-49 years in good health and CMV-seropositive.

The chain couples TRBV19 to TRBJ1-2; 7 bases are a match to TRBD1. The V segment lost 2 bases and the J segment 4 bases; nucleotides outside the gene matches: 7. Germline CDR1 is LNHDA and CDR2 is SQIVND (reference sequence). The CDR3 totals 15 residues. The CDR3 spells CASSISAGQAYGYTF. The CDR3, as DNA: TGTGCCAGTAGTATAAGTGCTGGACAGGCCTATGGCTACACCTTC.

For this clone: Different DNA sequences within this sample yield the same CDR3. The chain joins TRBV6-1 to TRBJ2-1, with 7 bases lining up with TRBD2. Germline V gives CDR1 MNHNS, CDR2 SASEGT. V lost 2 bases and J lost 4; bases outside the gene matches: 5. This CDR3 is 15 amino acids long. The CDR3 DNA is TGTGCCAGCAGTGAAAGCCTAGCGGTTTACAATGAGCAGTTCTTC. It encodes CASSESLAVYNEQFF.